The T cell receptor beta chain described here comes from a study of CD8 T cells in ankylosing spondylitis. Points on this clonotype: Antigen unknown.

The germline V gene encodes CDR1 SGHTA and CDR2 FQGNSA. V shed 5 bases and J 5 bases; nucleotides not matched to a gene: 13. The CDR3 covers 16 residues. Study-level results: Reported data indicate significant enrichment of disease-linked clones within matched ankylosing spondylitis synovial fluid. In peripheral blood, disease-linked CD8+ clones occurred at relatively low frequencies. Prior work had noted some motif variants in reactive arthritis blood and synovial fluid. Seemingly distinctive of ankylosing spondylitis blood was a TCR beta motif formed by eight highly homologous variants.

TCRdb re-derived calls from the 5' RACE reads in MiXCR, one entry per CDR3 protein. This table has roughly 450,000 distinct CDR3 sequences, about 24% appearing once. Sequenced: blood, either unsorted or a sorted T cell fraction (not recorded which). The genes are TRBV7-2 and TRBJ2-5; 8 bases fit TRBD2. This receptor was taken from a male donor with ankylosing spondylitis. DNA for the CDR3: TGTGCCAGCAGCCCTTCCTTCGCGGGAGGACGGGAGACCCAGTACTTC. It yields the protein CASSPSFAGGRETQYF.